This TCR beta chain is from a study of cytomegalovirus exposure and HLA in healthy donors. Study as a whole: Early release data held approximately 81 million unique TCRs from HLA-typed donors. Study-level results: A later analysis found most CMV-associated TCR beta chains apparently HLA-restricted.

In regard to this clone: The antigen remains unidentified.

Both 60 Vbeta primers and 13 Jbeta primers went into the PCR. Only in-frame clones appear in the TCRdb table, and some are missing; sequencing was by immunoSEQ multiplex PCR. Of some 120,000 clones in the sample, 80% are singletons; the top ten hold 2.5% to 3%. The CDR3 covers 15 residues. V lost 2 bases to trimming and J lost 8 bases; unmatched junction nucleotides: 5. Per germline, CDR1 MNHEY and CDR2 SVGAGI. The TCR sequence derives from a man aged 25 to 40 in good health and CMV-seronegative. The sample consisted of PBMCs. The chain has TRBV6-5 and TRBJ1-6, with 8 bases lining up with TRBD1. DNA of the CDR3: TGTGCCAGCAGTTACCCCGGGACAGGAGATTCACCCCTCCACTTT. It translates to CASSYPGTGDSPLHF.